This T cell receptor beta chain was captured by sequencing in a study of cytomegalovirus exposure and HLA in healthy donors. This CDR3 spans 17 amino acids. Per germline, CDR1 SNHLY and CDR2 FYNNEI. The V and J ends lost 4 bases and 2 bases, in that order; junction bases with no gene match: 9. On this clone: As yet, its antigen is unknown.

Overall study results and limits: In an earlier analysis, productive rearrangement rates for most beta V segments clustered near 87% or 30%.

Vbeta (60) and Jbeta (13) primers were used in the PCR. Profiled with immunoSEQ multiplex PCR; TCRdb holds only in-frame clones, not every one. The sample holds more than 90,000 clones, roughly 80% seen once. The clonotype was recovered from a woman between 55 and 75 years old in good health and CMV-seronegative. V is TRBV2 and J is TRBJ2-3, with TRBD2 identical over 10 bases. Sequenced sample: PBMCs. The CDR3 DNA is TGTGCCAGCAGTGCTCCCTTAGCGGGAGGATTCACAGATACGCAGTATTTT. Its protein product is CASSAPLAGGFTDTQYF.